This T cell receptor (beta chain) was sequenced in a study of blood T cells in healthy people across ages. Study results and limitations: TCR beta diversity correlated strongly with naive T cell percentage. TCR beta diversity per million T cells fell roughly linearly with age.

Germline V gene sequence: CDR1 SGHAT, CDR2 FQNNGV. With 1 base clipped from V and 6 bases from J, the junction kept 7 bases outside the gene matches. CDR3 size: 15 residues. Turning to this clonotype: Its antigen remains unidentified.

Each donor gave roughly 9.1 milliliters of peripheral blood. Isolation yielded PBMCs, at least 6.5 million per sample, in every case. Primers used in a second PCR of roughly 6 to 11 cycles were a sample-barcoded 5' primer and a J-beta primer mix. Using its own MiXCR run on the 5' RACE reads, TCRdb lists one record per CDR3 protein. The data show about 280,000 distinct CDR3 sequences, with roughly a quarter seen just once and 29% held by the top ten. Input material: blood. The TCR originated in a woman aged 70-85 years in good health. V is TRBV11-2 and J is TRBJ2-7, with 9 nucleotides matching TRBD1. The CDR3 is CASSLVVQGAGEQYF. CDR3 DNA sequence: TGTGCCAGCAGCTTAGTCGTACAGGGGGCGGGCGAGCAGTACTTC.